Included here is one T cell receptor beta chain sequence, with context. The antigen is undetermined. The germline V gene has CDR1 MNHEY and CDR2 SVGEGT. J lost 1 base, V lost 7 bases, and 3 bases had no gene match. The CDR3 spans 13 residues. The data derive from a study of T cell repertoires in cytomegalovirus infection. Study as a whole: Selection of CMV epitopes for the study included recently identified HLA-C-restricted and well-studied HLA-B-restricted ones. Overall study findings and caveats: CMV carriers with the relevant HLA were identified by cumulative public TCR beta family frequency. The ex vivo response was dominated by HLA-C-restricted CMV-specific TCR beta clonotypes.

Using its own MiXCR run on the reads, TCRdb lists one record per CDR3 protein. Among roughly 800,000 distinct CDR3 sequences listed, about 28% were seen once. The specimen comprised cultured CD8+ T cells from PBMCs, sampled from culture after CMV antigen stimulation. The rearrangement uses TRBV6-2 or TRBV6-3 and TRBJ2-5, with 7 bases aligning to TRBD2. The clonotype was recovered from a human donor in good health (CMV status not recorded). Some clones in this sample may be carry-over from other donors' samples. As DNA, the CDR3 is TGTGCCAGCACTGCGGGGGTCCAAGAGACCCAGTACTTC. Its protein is CASTAGVQETQYF.